What follows are 13 T cell receptor beta chains derived from one specimen sequenced in a study of naive and memory T cell subsets. Two oligonucleotides, mixed equimolar, formed the beta constant-region primer covering TRBC1 and TRBC2. The ligated cDNA underwent four PCR rounds using SP2 and nested alpha and beta constant-region primers. Using its own MiXCR run on the UMI-ligation and nested PCR reads, TCRdb lists one record per CDR3 protein. The sample shows 100,000 to 150,000 distinct CDR3 sequences, 35% to 40% of them seen only once. The specimen was central memory CD4+ T cells from blood. The source is a human donor in good health.

The chain uses TRBV20-1 and TRBJ2-7; 7 bases match TRBD2. The CDR3 sequence is 11 residues long. Germline-derived CDR1 and CDR2 are DFQATT and SNEGSKA (reference sequence). The CDR3 bases are TGCAGCGTCAGCGGGAACTACGAGCAGTACTTC. Translated: CSVSGNYEQYF.

This clonotype has just one count. The rearrangement links TRBV6-2 or TRBV6-3 to TRBJ1-4; 7 bases agree with TRBD1. Germline V gene sequence: CDR1 MNHEY, CDR2 SVGEGT. Trimming cost V 7 bases and J 0 bases; bases outside gene matches: 11. The CDR3 spans 17 residues. The CDR3 sequence is CASKKGQSGTTNEKLFF. The CDR3 DNA reads as TGTGCCAGCAAAAAGGGACAGTCGGGAACAACTAATGAAAAACTGTTTTTT.

The CDR3 sequence is CASSEGLAGVGDTQYF. The CDR3 nucleotides are TGTGCCAGCAGTGAGGGACTAGCGGGAGTAGGAGATACGCAGTATTTT. The chain carries TRBV2 and TRBJ2-3; 14 bases map to TRBD2. V lost 3 bases to trimming and J lost 5 bases; unmatched junction nucleotides: 4. There are 16 residues in the CDR3. Germline V gene data show CDR1 as SNHLY and CDR2 as FYNNEI. The full variable domain, completed using reference TRBV2 and TRBJ2-3, is EPEVTQTPSHQVTQMGQEVILRCVPISNHLYFYWYRQILGQKVEFLVSFYNNEISEKSEIFDDQFSVERPDGSNFTLKIRSTKLEDSAMYFCASSEGLAGVGDTQYFGPGTRLTVL.

This chain joins TRBV28 and TRBJ1-5; no reliable D call. Trimming pared 7 bases from V and 12 bases from J, leaving 19 bases between. The V gene's germline CDR1 is MDHEN and CDR2 SYDVKM. The CDR3 consists of 13 residues. CDR3 sequence reads: CASTNRPSMRQHF. The CDR3 DNA follows: TGTGCCAGCACTAATCGGCCAAGTATGCGCCAGCATTTT. Complete variable domain (other parts from reference TRBV28 and TRBJ1-5): DVKVTQSSRYLVKRTGEKVFLECVQDMDHENMFWYRQDPGLGLRLIYFSYDVKMKEKGDIPEGYSVSREKKERFSLILESASTNQTSMYLCASTNRPSMRQHFGDGTRLSIL.

This clonotype was seen at least ten times. The CDR3: CASSTPVEWSYEQYF. CDR3 DNA: TGTGCCAGCAGTACCCCGGTGGAGTGGTCCTACGAGCAGTACTTC. The chain joins TRBV28 to TRBJ2-7; D unclear. Germline V gene data show CDR1 as MDHEN and CDR2 as SYDVKM. The germline V and J ends were trimmed by 5 bases and 1 base, with 15 bases remaining between them. This CDR3 has 15 amino acids.

This clonotype showed up many times. The chain couples TRBV20-1 to TRBJ2-7; D perhaps matches TRBD1 (6 bases). Trimming stripped 3 bases from V and 3 bases from J, with 15 bases between. The CDR3 has 14 residues. Germline values: CDR1 DFQATT, CDR2 SNEGSKA (reference sequence). The CDR3 bases are TGCAGTGCTAGTATAGGGCAGGGGTACTACGAGCAGTACTTC. This encodes CSASIGQGYYEQYF.

The rearrangement joins TRBV11-2 to TRBJ2-1; unclear D gene. This CDR3 has 16 residues. V was clipped by 4 bases and J by 4 bases, with 17 bases between them. CDR1 SGHAT and CDR2 FQNNGV come from the germline V gene. CDR3 loop: CASSSSFLPSYNEQFF. In DNA form, the CDR3 reads TGTGCCAGCAGCTCCAGTTTTTTACCATCATACAATGAGCAGTTCTTC.

The chain uses TRBV11-2 and TRBJ2-7; TRBD1 might be the D (6 bases). The germline V gene encodes CDR1 SGHAT and CDR2 FQNNGV. V lost 5 bases and J lost 8, with 22 bases in between. The CDR3 is 15 residues long. DNA of the CDR3: TGTGCCAGCAGCCCAGAAGGGGGTCCGCTACGCCAGCAGTACTTC. It codes for CASSPEGGPLRQQYF. Together with reference TRBV11-2 and TRBJ2-7, the CDR3 gives the full variable domain: EAGVAQSPRYKIIEKRQSVAFWCNPISGHATLYWYQQILGQGPKLLIQFQNNGVVDDSQLPKDRFSAERLKGVDSTLKIQPAKLEDSAVYLCASSPEGGPLRQQYFGPGTRLTVT.

This clonotype has a count of ten or more. The J gene is TRBJ2-1, the V gene TRBV28; 10 bases agree with TRBD2. The junction had 9 bases not matched to a gene; V was cut back by 6 bases and J by 7 bases. The germline CDR1 and CDR2 sequences are MDHEN and SYDVKM. The CDR3 spans 15 residues. This CDR3 is CASSLAGVVRNEQFF. In DNA, the CDR3 is TGTGCCAGCAGCCTAGCGGGAGTCGTAAGGAATGAGCAGTTCTTC.

This clonotype has just a few counts. The chain couples TRBV7-2 to TRBJ2-1; D not certain. This CDR3 is 11 amino acids long. Per germline, CDR1 SGHTA and CDR2 FQGNSA. The germline V and J ends were trimmed by 4 bases and 9 bases, with 7 bases remaining between them. The CDR3, as DNA: TGTGCCAGCAGCTCCCCGACTGAGCAGTTCTTC. Protein product: CASSSPTEQFF.

DNA for the CDR3: TGTGCCAGCAGCGTAGTTGTTAGCGGGAGCAATGAGCAGTTCTTC. Residues: CASSVVVSGSNEQFF. This chain joins TRBV9 and TRBJ2-1, with 9 bases identical to TRBD2. Looked up from germline, CDR1 is SGDLS and CDR2 is YYNGEE. V lost 0 bases and J lost 6; bases outside the gene matches: 4. The CDR3 has 15 amino acids.

The V call is TRBV20-1, the J call TRBJ1-6, with 9 bases aligning to TRBD1. The CDR3 spans 13 residues. CDR1 DFQATT and CDR2 SNEGSKA come from the germline V gene (reference sequence). After removal of 3 bases from V and 9 bases from J, the junction contained 3 bases not matched to a gene. The CDR3 region has the DNA TGCAGTGCTAGGGACAGGGGTCGTTCACCCCTCCACTTT. As protein: CSARDRGRSPLHF.

This clonotype was picked up a small number of times. The chain employs TRBV5-8 and TRBJ1-2; TRBD1 might be the D (6 bases). Trimming took off 2 bases at V and 4 bases at J, with 12 bases between the two ends. The CDR3 length is 14 residues. Germline V gene sequence: CDR1 SGHTS, CDR2 YDEGEE. This chain's CDR3 is CASSFGGALYGYTF. The CDR3 region has the DNA TGTGCCAGCAGCTTCGGGGGGGCCCTCTATGGCTACACCTTC.